This T cell receptor (beta chain) originates from a study of cytotoxic CD8 clonotypes in ibrutinib-treated CLL (dated by TCRdb to the early 2020s). General notes on the study: The cohort included around 15 treatment-naive and roughly ten relapsed/refractory patients; some 18 were IGHV unmutated. Partial responses were observed in 24 patients and complete responses in 2; after a median follow-up of around 68 months, remission was maintained in 15 or so patients and progression was observed in some 12. Samples at response were collected after a median of about 13 months of treatment, with a range of about 6 to 40 months. On average, each sample yielded some 250,000 productive templates and under 95,000 productive rearrangements. Of the approximately 90 participants in the trial, about two dozen had longitudinal samples available. Cryopreserved peripheral blood mononuclear cells were collected before treatment, at response, and at either disease progression or sustained remission. Every sample from remission and from progressive disease was obtained while the patients were still on ibrutinib. The research as a whole found: Public clonotypes were rare and either contracted or stayed stable during treatment, and the rise in clonality at ibrutinib response reflected the expansion of private clonotypes. Sampling times were not matched between sustained-remission and progressing patients, and lymph node repertoires were not studied. An increase in clonality was observed at ibrutinib response, with clonality remaining stable during sustained remission and falling back toward baseline at progression. Baseline clonality exceeded that of age-matched healthy donors and correlated strongly with circulating CD8+ T-cell counts.

With regard to this clone: The antigen it recognizes is unknown. The sample holds no much larger clone one base away, and base qualities are not on file.

On a MiSeq, deep resolution sequencing aimed for a depth between 1 in 1 million and 1 in 200,000 T cells, with each clonotype covered 10x on average. The immunoSEQ hsTCRB Kit was used to generate the TCR beta libraries. For the original study's pipeline: ImmunoSEQ Data Assistant and ImmunoSEQ Analyzer were used for data analysis, and V, D and J genes were assigned according to IMGT definitions. Clonality, which ranges from 0 to 1, was calculated by subtracting the normalized Shannon entropy of productive rearrangement frequencies from one. Only overrepresented clonotypes making up at least 0.05% of each patient's repertoire were included in the public clonotype analysis. Some 13 repertoires from age-matched healthy donors, obtained from immuneACCESS, served as clonality controls. TCRdb provides this immuneACCESS table in a form limited to in-frame rearrangements. Some clones are lacking; in checked studies, under half of them reflect an unresolved V gene, and why the rest are absent is not known. The DNA gave D and trimming, while V, J and clone size come from that table. The sample profile shows more than 200,000 clones; 79% of them were found once. Clones ranked in the top ten supply about 10% of the sample.

The time point label on this specimen signifies: about 11 months on ibrutinib. For TCR beta library preparation, 2 to 2.5 micrograms of genomic DNA were isolated from cryopreserved PBMCs. Longitudinal blood samples from CLL patients on ibrutinib monotherapy underwent high-throughput TCR beta sequencing. The patients were enrolled in a single-center, open-label phase 2 trial of ibrutinib monotherapy. The specimen comprised PBMCs, sampled after 12 months of ibrutinib treatment. This TCR was sampled from a human donor with chronic lymphocytic leukemia.

The bases are TGTGCCAGCAGTTACTCGTGGGGGACCTACGAGCAGTACTTC. It translates to CASSYSWGTYEQYF. The chain uses TRBV6-5 and TRBJ2-7; the D call is possibly TRBD1 or TRBD2, each sharing 5 bases. V loses 0 bases, J loses 2 bases, and the germline ends lie 8 bases apart. For CDR1 and CDR2, the germline V gene lists MNHEY and SVGAGI. From cysteine to phenylalanine, the CDR3 is 14 amino acids long. CDR3 DNA is the only sequence kept; it has 42 bases, read in frame from the first base.